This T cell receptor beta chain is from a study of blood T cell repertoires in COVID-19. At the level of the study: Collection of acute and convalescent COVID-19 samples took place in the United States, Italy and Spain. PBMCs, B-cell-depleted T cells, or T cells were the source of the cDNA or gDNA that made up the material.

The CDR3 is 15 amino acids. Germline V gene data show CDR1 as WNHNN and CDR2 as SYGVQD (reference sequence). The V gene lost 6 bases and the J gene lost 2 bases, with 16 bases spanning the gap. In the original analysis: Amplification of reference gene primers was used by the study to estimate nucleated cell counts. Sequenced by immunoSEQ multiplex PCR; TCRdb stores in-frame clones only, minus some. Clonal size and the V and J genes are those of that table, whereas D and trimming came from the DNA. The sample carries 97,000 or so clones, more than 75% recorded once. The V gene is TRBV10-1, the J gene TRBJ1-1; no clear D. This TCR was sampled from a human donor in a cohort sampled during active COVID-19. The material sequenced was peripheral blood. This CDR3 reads CASRRYRGGNTEAFF. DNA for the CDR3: TGCGCCAGCAGGAGATATCGGGGTGGTAACACTGAAGCTTTCTTT.